This is a list of T cell receptor beta chains from one sample in a study of cytomegalovirus exposure and HLA in healthy donors. The protocol was immunoSEQ multiplex PCR, while the TCRdb copy is restricted to in-frame clones and leaves out a portion. The table records roughly 120,000 clones, about 80% of them present only once. Sequencing input: PBMCs. The origin of the receptors is a human donor in good health. The CDR3 runs from the conserved cysteine through the conserved F or W. The D gene is left open where the match is weak. Clone size is given for some rows only: seen once, a few or many times, or a class if the clone is expanded.

clone size,V gene,D gene,J gene,CDR3 DNA,CDR3 protein
NA,TRBV27,NA,TRBJ2-5,TGTGCCAGCAGTTCTAGGGGAACAGAGACCCAGTACTTC,CASSSRGTETQYF
NA,TRBV5-1,TRBD2,TRBJ2-7,TGCGCCAGCAGCTTGAGGGCAGCGGGGGGGCTCGAGCAGTACTTC,CASSLRAAGGLEQYF
few,TRBV15,TRBD1,TRBJ1-4,TGTGCCACCAGCAGTTTAGCGACAGGGAGGGAAAAACTGTTTTTT,CATSSLATGREKLFF
NA,TRBV7-6,NA,TRBJ1-5,TGTGCCAGCAGCTTAGAGGCGGGGGGCATCGGTCAGCCCCAGCATTTT,CASSLEAGGIGQPQHF
NA,TRBV6-5,NA,TRBJ1-5,TGTGCCAGCAGTTACGACTTCGAGGAGCCCCAGCATTTT,CASSYDFEEPQHF
NA,TRBV2,NA,TRBJ1-6,TGTGCCAGCAGTTTGACAGGAAGGGATTCACCCCTCCACTTT,CASSLTGRDSPLHF
NA,TRBV6-5,TRBD1,TRBJ1-2,TGTGCCAGCAGTTACCACGGGACAGGGGAAGGCTACACCTTC,CASSYHGTGEGYTF
NA,TRBV4-1,NA,TRBJ2-2,TGCGCCAGCAGCCCGGGGAACACCGGGGGGCTGTTTTTT,CASSPGNTGGLFF
NA,TRBV4-2,NA,TRBJ2-5,TGTGCCAGCAGCCCCTCTACCGGAGAGACCCAGTACTTC,CASSPSTGETQYF
NA,TRBV28,TRBD1,TRBJ1-4,TGTGCCCTTGGGACAGGGACCACTAATGAAAAACTGTTTTTT,CALGTGTTNEKLFF
NA,TRBV7-9,TRBD1,TRBJ1-4,TGTGCCAGCAGCTCGGACAGGGGGCCGACTAATGAAAAACTGTTTTTT,CASSSDRGPTNEKLFF